Listed below are T cell receptor beta chains from one sample, sequenced in a study of CD8+CD57+ T cells in acquired aplastic anemia. TCRdb re-called the reads with MiXCR, one entry per CDR3 protein. The data contain fewer than 200,000 distinct CDR3 sequences, about 60% of them singletons. Sample: sorted CD4+, CD8+, or CD8+CD57+ T cells (not recorded which) from PBMCs. The receptors were gathered from a human donor in good health. The CDR3 runs from the conserved cysteine through the conserved F or W. The order of the fields is V gene, J gene, clone size, D gene, CDR3 protein, CDR3 DNA. The D gene is left open where the match is weak. Size tells how often a clone was seen (once, few, many) or the class of an expanded clone, and some rows leave it out.

TRBV2	TRBJ1-6	few	TRBD1	CASSNRGGDSPLHF	TGTGCCAGCTCCAACAGGGGAGGTGATTCACCCCTCCACTTT
TRBV2	TRBJ2-7	many	TRBD1	CASYRGLLDEQYF	TGTGCCAGTTACAGGGGCCTACTCGACGAGCAGTACTTC
TRBV7-8	TRBJ2-7	-	TRBD1	CASSSRDREYEQYF	TGTGCCAGCAGCTCCCGGGACAGGGAATACGAGCAGTACTTC
TRBV2	TRBJ1-6	-	TRBD1	CASIRDSRNSPLHF	TGTGCCAGCATCCGGGACAGCCGTAATTCACCCCTCCACTTT
TRBV5-8	TRBJ1-2	many	-	CASSLEGGRGSRGYTF	TGTGCCAGCAGCTTGGAGGGGGGCAGGGGAAGTAGGGGCTACACCTTC
TRBV4-2	TRBJ2-5	-	TRBD2	CASSLVTGGQETQYF	TGTGCCAGCAGCCTAGTGACGGGGGGCCAAGAGACCCAGTACTTC
TRBV5-1	TRBJ2-3	-	-	CASSSVADTQYF	TGCGCCAGCAGTTCAGTGGCAGATACGCAGTATTTT
TRBV6-2/TRBV6-3	TRBJ2-3	-	-	CASCPRSPTTQWSTQYF	TGTGCCAGCTGCCCTCGATCCCCGACTACACAGTGGAGTACGCAGTATTTT
TRBV29-1	TRBJ1-1	-	-	CSVDRGLNTEAFF	TGCAGCGTTGACAGGGGTTTGAACACTGAAGCTTTCTTT
TRBV7-8	TRBJ2-2	many	-	CASSPSPGELFF	TGTGCCAGCAGCCCCTCGCCGGGGGAGCTGTTTTTT
TRBV7-2	TRBJ1-5	-	-	CATQELTSMGQPQHF	TGTGCCACCCAAGAGCTCACCTCCATGGGTCAGCCCCAGCATTTT
TRBV20-1	TRBJ2-7	-	-	CSASWVRMGLREQYF	TGCAGTGCTAGTTGGGTGAGGATGGGACTTCGCGAGCAGTACTTC
TRBV7-9	TRBJ1-2	-	-	CASSLVWGDGYTF	TGTGCCAGCAGCTTAGTCTGGGGCGATGGCTACACCTTC
TRBV10-2	TRBJ2-7	many	TRBD2	CASTGTSVKEPYYEQYF	TGCGCCAGCACCGGGACTAGCGTGAAGGAGCCGTACTACGAGCAGTACTTC
TRBV7-9	TRBJ1-6	-	-	CASSLGQNNNSPLHF	TGTGCCAGCAGCTTAGGACAGAACAATAATTCACCCCTCCACTTT
TRBV24-1	TRBJ1-6	-	-	CATSGTAWDSPLHF	TGTGCCACCAGTGGGACGGCCTGGGATTCACCCCTCCACTTT
TRBV6-5	TRBJ2-1	-	TRBD2	CASSYLAVGLAGAYNEQFF	TGTGCCAGCAGTTACCTAGCCGTGGGACTAGCGGGAGCCTACAATGAGCAGTTCTTC
TRBV2	TRBJ1-4	-	TRBD1	CASDQGQDNEKLFF	TGTGCCAGCGACCAGGGACAGGACAATGAAAAACTGTTTTTT
TRBV4-1	TRBJ2-7	-	TRBD1	CASSQPDRTYEQYF	TGCGCCAGCAGCCAACCGGACAGGACCTACGAGCAGTACTTC
TRBV20-1	TRBJ1-2	few	TRBD1	CSAREDRGAPYGYTF	TGCAGTGCTAGAGAGGACAGGGGAGCTCCCTATGGCTACACCTTC
TRBV30	TRBJ1-4	few	-	CAWSVRGRVDEKLFF	TGTGCCTGGAGTGTACGGGGGCGTGTGGATGAAAAACTGTTTTTT
TRBV5-1	TRBJ2-2	-	-	CASSLRGGELFF	TGCGCCAGCAGCTTGAGGGGTGGGGAGCTGTTTTTT
TRBV27	TRBJ1-2	-	-	CASSSLLSVGGYTF	TGTGCCAGCAGTTCCCTCCTTAGTGTAGGTGGCTACACCTTC